Following are 22 T cell receptor beta chains from one sample sequenced in a study of CD8+ T cells in alopecia areata. Reverse transcription of extracted RNA yielded cDNA, which provided the sequencing template. Produced via immunoSEQ multiplex PCR; TCRdb's table is partial and in-frame only. Sampling found more than 90,000 clones, none seen once. The specimen was lesional skin. The receptors come from a C3H/HeJ mouse with alopecia areata. As its MHC haplotype, the strain has H2-k.

Of note for this clone: Gene names denote mouse genes. The read halts 4 residues ahead of the CDR3 end, with the missing end drawn from the germline J gene. This sequence joins TRBV13-1 and TRBJ1-2; TRBD1 agrees at 7 bases. CDR1 NSHNY and CDR2 SYGAGN come from the germline V gene. The CDR3 consists of 14 residues. The ends lost 0 bases at V and 3 bases at J; junction bases unmatched: 2. The part of the CDR3 DNA that was read is TGTGCCAGCAGTGATGACAGGGGAGACTCC. This sequence encodes CASSDDRGDS. The CDR3 as a whole reads CASSDDRGDSDYTF.

This clone was seen only a few times. Mouse gene names and germline throughout. From the germline J gene comes the end of the CDR3, since the read stops 4 residues before it. The chain links TRBV13-3 to TRBJ2-4; D perhaps matches TRBD2 (7 bases). Between the trimmed V and J ends, which lost 1 base and 3 bases, there was a span of 12 bases. From germline, CDR1 is NNHDY and CDR2 SYVADS. The length of the CDR3 is 15 residues. The part of the CDR3 DNA that was read is TGTGCCAGCAGTGATTTAGGGGGACTGCAAAAC. Amino acids: CASSDLGGLQN. The complete CDR3 protein is CASSDLGGLQNTLYF.

This clone has more than one count but fewer than ten. Gene names refer to mouse genes. The read ends 4 residues early relative to the CDR3; the germline J gene fills the gap. This rearrangement joins TRBV19 to TRBJ2-3; TRBD2 is a possible D gene (5 bases). In germline, CDR1 is FNHDT, CDR2 SITEND (reference sequence). V lost 2 bases to trimming and J lost 1 base, with 11 bases between them. This CDR3 spans 15 amino acids. The DNA read from the CDR3 is TGTGCCAGCAGTATGTGGGGAGAGGGTGCAGAA. Its protein is CASSMWGEGAE. The full-length CDR3 reads as CASSMWGEGAETLYF.

Of note for this clone: Genes and germline come from the mouse. The CDR3 extends 4 residues past the end of the read, so its final part is completed from the germline J gene. V gene TRBV13-3 combines with J gene TRBJ1-1; maybe TRBD1 (5 bases). V shed 0 bases and J shed 4 bases, with 10 bases lying between them. Germline V gene data show CDR1 as NNHDY and CDR2 as SYVADS. The CDR3 totals 14 residues. CDR3 DNA (partial): TGTGCCAGCAGTGATGACGACAGAGGCACA. Its protein product is CASSDDDRGT. The whole CDR3 protein reads CASSDDDRGTEVFF.

This clone appeared a few times. The TCRdb protein fails to match the DNA translation at residue 13; the protein reported here was translated from the DNA. Any gene name here is a mouse gene name. CDR3 DNA, as far as it was read: TGTGCCAGCAGTGAGTCACAGGGGATTTCTGGAAATACG. Protein: CASSESQGISGNT. The entire CDR3 sequence reads CASSESQGISGNTLYF. J is TRBJ1-3 and V is TRBV13-1, with 7 bases that match TRBD1. Read data end 3 residues before the CDR3 end; the end is taken from the germline J gene. The junction had 5 bases not matched to a gene; V was cut back by 2 bases and J by 0 bases. CDR3 length: 16 amino acids. The V gene's germline CDR1 is NSHNY and CDR2 SYGAGN.

Comment on this clone: Mouse germline and gene names are used. The observed sequence ends 4 residues before the CDR3 terminus, with the missing tail filled in from the germline J gene. The chain has TRBV1 and TRBJ1-2, with 8 bases that match TRBD1. The trim removed 3 bases at V and 3 bases at J, leaving 3 bases unmatched. The germline gives CDR1 NSQYPW, CDR2 LRSPGD (reference sequence). The CDR3 covers 14 residues. The part of the CDR3 DNA that was read is TGCACCTGCAGTGCGCCGGGACAGGACTCC. Translated: CTCSAPGQDS. The CDR3 in its entirety is CTCSAPGQDSDYTF.

Turning to this clone: A mismatch at residue 13 separates the TCRdb protein from the translated DNA, so the protein presented here was translated from the DNA. Mouse gene names and germline throughout. Read data end 3 residues before the CDR3 end; the end is taken from the germline J gene. This chain uses TRBV1 with TRBJ1-6, with D maybe TRBD1 (5 bases). Being an ORF, TRBJ1-6 has a function that is uncertain. The CDR3 is made up of 16 amino acids. CDR1 NSQYPW and CDR2 LRSPGD come from the germline V gene (reference sequence). The CDR3 loop is CPCSASRTKNNSPLYF. The part of the CDR3 DNA that was read is TGCCCCTGCAGTGCATCGAGGACAAAAAATAATTCGCCC.

Of note for this clone: Germline and genes: mouse. The CDR3 end is not reached by the read, which stops 4 residues before it; the germline J gene fills it in. The rearrangement links TRBV13-3 to TRBJ2-5, with 10 bases aligning to TRBD1. Germline V CDR1 and CDR2: NNHDY, SYVADS. CDR3 length: 18 residues. V lost 2 bases, J lost 0 bases, and 9 bases stayed unmatched. The covered CDR3 bases are TGTGCCAGCAGTGAGGCCGGGACAGGGGTCCTTAACCAAGAC. This encodes CASSEAGTGVLNQD. The complete CDR3 reads CASSEAGTGVLNQDTQYF.

This clone has just a few counts. The genes are named according to mouse. The read comes to an end 4 residues before the CDR3 does, leaving the germline J gene to fill in the end. This chain uses TRBV19 with TRBJ2-1, with TRBD2 matching over 8 bases. Per germline, CDR1 FNHDT and CDR2 SITEND (reference sequence). V was pared by 2 bases and J by 2 bases, with 3 bases of the junction left unmatched. The CDR3 covers 15 residues. Partial CDR3 DNA: TGTGCCAGCAGTATCGGACTGGGCTACTATGCT. Amino acids: CASSIGLGYYA. The entire CDR3 reads CASSIGLGYYAEQFF.

Concerning this clone: Genes and germline come from the mouse. Coverage ceases 4 residues before the CDR3 finishes, and the germline J gene fills in the end. The chain joins TRBV14 to TRBJ1-1; 12 bases map to TRBD1. The germline V gene has CDR1 SGHDT and CDR2 FRDEAV. The CDR3 totals 13 residues. CDR3 amino acids: CASSRDRGREVFF. The DNA read from the CDR3 is TGTGCCAGCAGTAGGGACAGGGGGCGA.

In this sample, this clone turned up a few times. These gene names are mouse names. Read coverage stops 4 residues before the CDR3 terminus; the germline J gene supplies the remainder. This chain uses TRBV19 with TRBJ1-4; TRBD1 aligns across 8 bases. Germline values: CDR1 FNHDT, CDR2 SITEND (reference sequence). V lost 3 bases and J lost 5; bases outside the gene matches: 6. CDR3 length: 15 amino acids. The CDR3 DNA, read in part, is TGTGCCAGCAGTACGCAGGGGGCGTGGAACGAA. Protein: CASSTQGAWNE. From start to end, the CDR3 is CASSTQGAWNERLFF.

Only a few counts were recorded for this clone. Mouse germline and gene names are used. CDR3 sequence: CASRGGYQDTQYF. CDR3 bases read: TGTGCCAGCAGAGGGGGATACCAAGAC. V gene TRBV13-3 combines with J gene TRBJ2-5; tentatively, D is TRBD1 (6 bases). Coverage ceases 4 residues before the CDR3 finishes, and the germline J gene fills in the end. V was pared by 5 bases and J by 1 base, with 8 bases between. In germline, CDR1 is NNHDY, CDR2 SYVADS. The CDR3 spans 13 residues. Full variable domain (rest looked up from reference TRBV13-3 and TRBJ2-5): EAAVTQSPRSKVAVTGGKVTLSCHQTNNHDYMYWYRQDTGHGLRLIHYSYVADSTEKGDIPDGYKASRPSQENFSLILELASLSQTAVYFCASRGGYQDTQYFGPGTRLLVL.

This clone showed up many times. These gene names are mouse names. The read ends 4 residues shy of where the CDR3 ends; the end is completed using the germline J gene. The chain is built from TRBV13-3 and TRBJ2-3, with 7 bases that match TRBD2. This CDR3 spans 15 amino acids. The germline gives CDR1 NNHDY, CDR2 SYVADS. J was trimmed by 1 base and V by 2 bases; bases with no gene match: 4. CDR3 bases read: TGTGCCAGCAGTGAGACTGGGATTGGTGCAGAA. Its protein is CASSETGIGAE. The CDR3, in full, reads CASSETGIGAETLYF.

This clone has at least ten counts. The genes are named according to mouse. Sequencing ends 4 residues short of the CDR3 end; the germline J gene provides the rest. This sequence joins TRBV13-3 and TRBJ2-3; 8 nucleotides line up with TRBD2. The V gene's germline CDR1 is NNHDY and CDR2 SYVADS. After removal of 4 bases from V and 3 bases from J, the junction contained 7 bases not matched to a gene. There are 15 residues in the CDR3. CDR3 DNA (partial): TGTGCCAGCAGTTTCTGGGGGGCGCCCGCAGAA. This sequence encodes CASSFWGAPAE. The complete CDR3 protein is CASSFWGAPAETLYF.

Note on this clone: The genes are named according to mouse. The CDR3 extends 4 residues past the end of the read, so its final part is completed from the germline J gene. J is TRBJ2-4 and V is TRBV13-3; a weak D match, TRBD1 (6 bases). The CDR3 has 14 residues. Deletions cut 5 bases from V and 1 base from J, with 11 bases between. Germline V CDR1 and CDR2: NNHDY, SYVADS. The part of the CDR3 DNA that was read is TGTGCCAGCAGGAGGGGGAGGGGTCAAAAC. Translating it yields CASRRGRGQN. The entire CDR3 protein reads CASRRGRGQNTLYF.

This clone was observed a handful of times. Here the gene names and germline are mouse. The CDR3 goes on 4 residues after the read ends, and that part is filled in from the germline J gene. The chain couples TRBV13-2 to TRBJ2-7; maybe TRBD1 (6 bases). This CDR3 region has 15 residues. The germline V and J ends were trimmed by 0 bases and 0 bases, with 10 bases remaining between them. CDR1 NNHNN and CDR2 SYGAGS come from the germline V gene (reference sequence). CDR3 sequence: CASGDGRDNSYEQYF. CDR3 DNA (partial): TGTGCCAGCGGTGATGGGCGGGACAACTCCTAT.

This clone turned up a few times. This may arise from a read error, as a much more abundant clone is one base away. Gene names are the mouse ones. The CDR3 end is not reached by the read, which stops 4 residues before it; the germline J gene fills it in. This chain joins TRBV19 and TRBJ2-3; 11 positions match TRBD1. Looked up from germline, CDR1 is FNHDT and CDR2 is SITEND (reference sequence). The CDR3 runs 15 residues. The trim removed 4 bases at V and 4 bases at J, leaving 5 bases unmatched. The covered CDR3 bases are TGTGCCAGCAGTCCCGGGACAGGGGGGACAGAA. It specifies CASSPGTGGTE. The full-length CDR3 reads as CASSPGTGGTETLYF.

Concerning this clone itself: Gene names and germline match the mouse. With the read ending 4 residues before the CDR3 end, the germline J gene is used to fill in that end. V and J are TRBV17 and TRBJ2-7, with 8 bases lining up with TRBD2. CDR3 size: 17 residues. J gave up 0 bases and V 4 bases, and 11 bases lay outside the gene matches. Germline values: CDR1 MNHDT, CDR2 YYDKIL. The sequenced part of the CDR3 DNA is TGTGCTAGCAGTAACGGGCCTGGGGGGACGAGCTCCTAT. Amino acid sequence: CASSNGPGGTSSY. The whole CDR3 reads CASSNGPGGTSSYEQYF.

This clone was observed a few times. The genes are named according to mouse. The read ends 4 residues early relative to the CDR3; the germline J gene fills the gap. J is TRBJ2-1 and V is TRBV31, with 9 bases matching TRBD2. The length of the CDR3 is 16 residues. The germline gives CDR1 GKSSPN, CDR2 SITVG. The ends lost 2 bases at V and 6 bases at J; junction bases unmatched: 11. CDR3 region: CAWSFKLGGEGAEQFF. The DNA read from the CDR3 is TGTGCCTGGAGTTTCAAACTGGGGGGTGAGGGTGCT.

As to this clone: The germline and genes are mouse ones. The CDR3 is cut off 4 residues early in the read; its end comes from the germline J gene. The chain links TRBV13-3 to TRBJ1-1; the D gene is possibly TRBD1 (6 bases). Germline V gene data show CDR1 as NNHDY and CDR2 as SYVADS. Trimming took 1 base from V and 4 from J, leaving 14 bases between them. The CDR3 loop spans 15 amino acids. CDR3 DNA, as far as it was read: TGTGCCAGCAGTGATCGGGCAGGGGTGGGCACA. Amino acid sequence: CASSDRAGVGT. The entire CDR3 protein is CASSDRAGVGTEVFF.

This clone has only a few counts. The gene symbols are mouse symbols. The sequenced fragment ends 4 residues before the CDR3 boundary, so the rest is inferred from the germline J gene. The rearrangement uses TRBV19 and TRBJ2-3; D is perhaps TRBD1 (7 bases). The ends were cut back, 5 bases at V and 1 base at J, with 14 bases in the middle. There are 15 residues in the CDR3. Germline CDR1 reads FNHDT; CDR2 reads SITEND (reference sequence). CDR3 loop: CASRPEGAGAETLYF. The part of the CDR3 DNA that was read is TGTGCCAGCAGACCCGAGGGGGCCGGTGCAGAA.

This clone was observed a handful of times. Genes and germline are mouse. The read gets to within 4 residues of the CDR3 end, and the germline J gene fills in the rest. The chain recombines TRBV1 with TRBJ2-7; the match to TRBD2 covers 9 bases. The CDR3 runs to 14 residues. The J segment lost 2 bases and the V segment lost 4 bases, leaving 3 bases of the junction unmatched. CDR1 NSQYPW and CDR2 LRSPGD come from the germline V gene (reference sequence). The CDR3 region is CTCSGWGGAYEQYF. The sequenced CDR3 bases are TGCACCTGCAGTGGGTGGGGGGGCGCCTAT. The full variable domain, in which reference TRBV1 and TRBJ2-7 provide the parts outside the CDR3, is VTLLEQNPRWRLVPRGQAVNLRCILKNSQYPWMSWYQQDLQKQLQWLFTLRSPGDKEVKSLPGADYLATRVTDTELRLQVANMSQGRTLYCTCSGWGGAYEQYFGPGTRLTVL.